Listed below are T cell receptor beta chains from one sample, sequenced in a study of PD-L1 blockade in urothelial cancer. Generated by immunoSEQ multiplex PCR, the TCRdb table keeps only in-frame clones and is missing some. Altogether tens of thousands of clones are present, 82% being singletons, with the ten largest covering 3.5%. Source: PBMCs, taken around atezolizumab (anti-PD-L1) treatment. Every receptor here comes from a man in his 70s with urothelial cancer. Both conserved end residues are part of each CDR3. The D gene is left open where the match is weak. A row's size may be missing; if present it is once, few, many or a size class.

j_gene: TRBJ2-5
d_gene: TRBD2
abundance: -
v_gene: TRBV7-9
CDR3nt: TGTGCCAGCAGCCGGCAGGGGAGAGCTAGCGGGGGGGAAGAGACCCAGTACTTC
CDR3aa: CASSRQGRASGGEETQYF

j_gene: TRBJ2-1
d_gene: TRBD1
abundance: medium-sized
v_gene: TRBV7-9
CDR3nt: TGTGCCAGCAGTTACGGGACAGGCTCCTACAATGAGCAGTTCTTC
CDR3aa: CASSYGTGSYNEQFF

j_gene: TRBJ2-2
d_gene: TRBD2
abundance: few
v_gene: TRBV2
CDR3nt: TGTGCCAGCAGGCGGGGGGGGCTTCGCGTCACCGGTTGGGAGCTGTTTTTT
CDR3aa: CASRRGGLRVTGWELFF

j_gene: TRBJ1-1
d_gene: -
abundance: once
v_gene: TRBV7-3
CDR3nt: TGTGCCAGCAGCTTACAGGGCGGGAACACTGAAGCTTTCTTT
CDR3aa: CASSLQGGNTEAFF

j_gene: TRBJ1-6
d_gene: TRBD1
abundance: -
v_gene: TRBV28
CDR3nt: TGTGCCAGCAGGTCCGGGACAGTTAATTCACCCCTCCACTTT
CDR3aa: CASRSGTVNSPLHF

j_gene: TRBJ1-3
d_gene: -
abundance: -
v_gene: TRBV11-1
CDR3nt: TGTGCCAGCAGCCGCGTCGGTGGTGGAAACACCATATATTTT
CDR3aa: CASSRVGGGNTIYF

j_gene: TRBJ2-7
d_gene: -
abundance: -
v_gene: TRBV2
CDR3nt: TGTGCCAGCAGTGAACAAGAAAGGAGGATCGAGCAGTACTTC
CDR3aa: CASSEQERRIEQYF

j_gene: TRBJ2-7
d_gene: -
abundance: -
v_gene: TRBV6-5
CDR3nt: TGTGCCAGCAGTCACAGGGAAAGCTCCTACGAGCAGTACTTC
CDR3aa: CASSHRESSYEQYF

j_gene: TRBJ1-1
d_gene: -
abundance: -
v_gene: TRBV30
CDR3nt: TGTGCCTGGAGTGTACGGGTGGGGGGGACGGCTTTCTTT
CDR3aa: CAWSVRVGGTAFF

j_gene: TRBJ1-5
d_gene: -
abundance: -
v_gene: TRBV6-1
CDR3nt: TGTGCCAGCATCTGGGGGGGCAATCAGCCCCAGCATTTT
CDR3aa: CASIWGGNQPQHF

j_gene: TRBJ1-3
d_gene: TRBD1
abundance: -
v_gene: TRBV2
CDR3nt: TGTGCCAGCGGATCGACAGGGGCTGGAAACACCATATATTTT
CDR3aa: CASGSTGAGNTIYF

j_gene: TRBJ1-2
d_gene: TRBD1
abundance: -
v_gene: TRBV14
CDR3nt: TGTGCCAGCAGCCAGGACAGGGTTGGCTACACCTTC
CDR3aa: CASSQDRVGYTF

j_gene: TRBJ2-3
d_gene: -
abundance: -
v_gene: TRBV7-9
CDR3nt: TGTGCCAGCAGCCCCCGAAACAGACCCACAGATACGCAGTATTTT
CDR3aa: CASSPRNRPTDTQYF

j_gene: TRBJ1-2
d_gene: -
abundance: -
v_gene: TRBV6-6
CDR3nt: TGTGCCAGCGGAGGAGGGGCAGGTTCGGGTGGCTACACCTTC
CDR3aa: CASGGGAGSGGYTF

j_gene: TRBJ2-5
d_gene: TRBD2
abundance: -
v_gene: TRBV7-7
CDR3nt: TGTGCCAGCAGCTTTCTAAGTCTAGCGGGAGAAGAGACCCAGTACTTC
CDR3aa: CASSFLSLAGEETQYF

j_gene: TRBJ2-6
d_gene: -
abundance: -
v_gene: TRBV28
CDR3nt: TGTGCCAGCAGCCCGCGGGCGAGGGTCAGGTCTGGGGCCAACGTCCTGACTTTC
CDR3aa: CASSPRARVRSGANVLTF

j_gene: TRBJ2-1
d_gene: TRBD2
abundance: once
v_gene: TRBV2
CDR3nt: TGTGCCAGCAAGGGACTAGCGGGGGCCAACTACAATGAGCAGTTCTTC
CDR3aa: CASKGLAGANYNEQFF

j_gene: TRBJ1-2
d_gene: TRBD1
abundance: -
v_gene: TRBV30
CDR3nt: TGTGCCTGGAGTGATGGGACAGGGGAAATCTACACCTTC
CDR3aa: CAWSDGTGEIYTF

j_gene: TRBJ2-6
d_gene: -
abundance: -
v_gene: TRBV5-1
CDR3nt: TGCGCCAGCAACTCTTGGAGTGGGGCCAACGTCCTGACTTTC
CDR3aa: CASNSWSGANVLTF

j_gene: TRBJ2-3
d_gene: -
abundance: -
v_gene: TRBV11-3
CDR3nt: TGTGCCAGCAGCTTAGATCGGGCGGGGACGCAGTATTTT
CDR3aa: CASSLDRAGTQYF

j_gene: TRBJ2-7
d_gene: -
abundance: -
v_gene: TRBV5-1
CDR3nt: TGCGCCAGCAGCTTTCAGGGTACCTACGAGCAGTACTTC
CDR3aa: CASSFQGTYEQYF

j_gene: TRBJ2-7
d_gene: TRBD1
abundance: -
v_gene: TRBV6-6
CDR3nt: TGTGCCAGCAGTTACGGGACAGGTAGGGCCTACGAGCAGTACTTC
CDR3aa: CASSYGTGRAYEQYF

j_gene: TRBJ2-1
d_gene: TRBD2
abundance: -
v_gene: TRBV5-1
CDR3nt: TGCGCCAGCAGCTTGCCTAGCGGGATTAATGAGCAGTTCTTC
CDR3aa: CASSLPSGINEQFF

j_gene: TRBJ1-2
d_gene: TRBD1
abundance: -
v_gene: TRBV20-1
CDR3nt: TGCAGTGCCGGACCTCAGGGGGCGGGCACCTTC
CDR3aa: CSAGPQGAGTF

j_gene: TRBJ1-6
d_gene: TRBD1
abundance: -
v_gene: TRBV6-1
CDR3nt: TGTGCCAGCAGCCGGGACAGGGGGGATTCACCCCTCCACTTT
CDR3aa: CASSRDRGDSPLHF

j_gene: TRBJ2-5
d_gene: -
abundance: few
v_gene: TRBV30
CDR3nt: TGTGCCTGGAGTGTAACAGGGTCAGAGACCCAGTACTTC
CDR3aa: CAWSVTGSETQYF

j_gene: TRBJ2-3
d_gene: TRBD2
abundance: -
v_gene: TRBV7-2
CDR3nt: TGTGCCAGCAGTCCGTCGGGGACTAGCGGGAGCGATACGCAGTATTTT
CDR3aa: CASSPSGTSGSDTQYF

j_gene: TRBJ1-2
d_gene: TRBD1
abundance: -
v_gene: TRBV5-4
CDR3nt: TGTGCCAGCAGCCTGGACAGGGCAAGTGGCTACACCTTC
CDR3aa: CASSLDRASGYTF

j_gene: TRBJ1-3
d_gene: -
abundance: few
v_gene: TRBV5-1
CDR3nt: TGCGCCAGCAGCTCGGGGGACTCCGCTGGAAACACCATATATTTT
CDR3aa: CASSSGDSAGNTIYF

j_gene: TRBJ2-3
d_gene: -
abundance: -
v_gene: TRBV9
CDR3nt: TGTGCCAGCAGCCTCGGGGGAGCGGAGACAGATACGCAGTATTTT
CDR3aa: CASSLGGAETDTQYF

j_gene: TRBJ2-2
d_gene: TRBD1
abundance: -
v_gene: TRBV9
CDR3nt: TGTGCCAGCAGAGGACAGGCAACCGGGGAGCTGTTTTTT
CDR3aa: CASRGQATGELFF

j_gene: TRBJ2-1
d_gene: TRBD2
abundance: few
v_gene: TRBV7-2
CDR3nt: TGTGCCAGCAACCCCACTAGCGGGAGCTACAATGAGCAGTTCTTC
CDR3aa: CASNPTSGSYNEQFF

j_gene: TRBJ2-1
d_gene: -
abundance: -
v_gene: TRBV19
CDR3nt: TGTGCCAGTAGTATAGCGGGGTTGGGAACCTACAATGAGCAGTTCTTC
CDR3aa: CASSIAGLGTYNEQFF

j_gene: TRBJ2-7
d_gene: -
abundance: -
v_gene: TRBV10-3
CDR3nt: TGTGCCACCCTGGGGGCTACGCGATACGAGCAGTACTTC
CDR3aa: CATLGATRYEQYF

j_gene: TRBJ2-7
d_gene: -
abundance: -
v_gene: TRBV11-3
CDR3nt: TGTGCCAGCAGCTCTGCGCAGGGGTACGAGCAGTACTTC
CDR3aa: CASSSAQGYEQYF

j_gene: TRBJ1-5
d_gene: -
abundance: -
v_gene: TRBV19
CDR3nt: TGTGCCAGTAATTACAGGGACGACAATCAGCCCCAGCATTTT
CDR3aa: CASNYRDDNQPQHF

j_gene: TRBJ1-1
d_gene: -
abundance: few
v_gene: TRBV2
CDR3nt: TGTGCCAGCAGACCGAGCCCGGTGATGAACACTGAAGCTTTCTTT
CDR3aa: CASRPSPVMNTEAFF

j_gene: TRBJ2-3
d_gene: TRBD1
abundance: -
v_gene: TRBV6-1
CDR3nt: TGTGCCAGCAGACAGGGGGCGGGTCGGTCAGATACGCAGTATTTT
CDR3aa: CASRQGAGRSDTQYF

j_gene: TRBJ2-5
d_gene: TRBD2
abundance: -
v_gene: TRBV14
CDR3nt: TGTGCCAGCAGCCAAGACTTGGGGACTAGCGAGTACTTC
CDR3aa: CASSQDLGTSEYF

j_gene: TRBJ2-3
d_gene: TRBD1
abundance: -
v_gene: TRBV7-3
CDR3nt: TGTGCCAGCAGCACCGGACAGGGGGTCACAGATACGCAGTATTTT
CDR3aa: CASSTGQGVTDTQYF

j_gene: TRBJ1-1
d_gene: TRBD1
abundance: -
v_gene: TRBV19
CDR3nt: TGTGCCAGTAGTATAGCTGACAGGGGTTATGAAGCTTTCTTT
CDR3aa: CASSIADRGYEAFF

j_gene: TRBJ2-3
d_gene: -
abundance: -
v_gene: TRBV28
CDR3nt: TGTGCCAGCAGTCCCCGAGAGTCCCAATGGGACAATACAGATACGCAGTATTTT
CDR3aa: CASSPRESQWDNTDTQYF

j_gene: TRBJ1-4
d_gene: -
abundance: -
v_gene: TRBV11-2
CDR3nt: TGTGCCAGCAGCTTAGTTTTGGCCGAAAAACTGTTTTTT
CDR3aa: CASSLVLAEKLFF

j_gene: TRBJ2-7
d_gene: -
abundance: -
v_gene: TRBV15
CDR3nt: TGTGCCACCAGCGCCAAGGGGTACGAGCAGTACTTC
CDR3aa: CATSAKGYEQYF

j_gene: TRBJ1-2
d_gene: TRBD1
abundance: few
v_gene: TRBV13
CDR3nt: TGTGCCAGCAGCCCCAGGGACAGGGGTAACTATGGCTACACCTTC
CDR3aa: CASSPRDRGNYGYTF

j_gene: TRBJ2-3
d_gene: -
abundance: -
v_gene: TRBV15
CDR3nt: TGTGCCACCAGCAGAGATCGCGGAGATACGCAGTATTTT
CDR3aa: CATSRDRGDTQYF

j_gene: TRBJ2-2
d_gene: -
abundance: once
v_gene: TRBV5-1
CDR3nt: TGCGCCAGTATCCTCGCCGGGGAGCTGTTTTTT
CDR3aa: CASILAGELFF